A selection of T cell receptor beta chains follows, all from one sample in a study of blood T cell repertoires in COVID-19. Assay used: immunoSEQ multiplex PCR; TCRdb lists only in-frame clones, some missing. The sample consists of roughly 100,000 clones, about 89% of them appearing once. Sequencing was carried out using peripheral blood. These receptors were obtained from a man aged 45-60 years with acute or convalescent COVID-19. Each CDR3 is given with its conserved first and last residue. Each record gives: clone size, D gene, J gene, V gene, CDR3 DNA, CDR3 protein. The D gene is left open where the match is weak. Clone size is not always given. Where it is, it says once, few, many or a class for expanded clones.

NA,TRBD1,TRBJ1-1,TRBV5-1,TGCGCCAGCAGCCCAACTTACAGGGGGGGGACTGAAGCTTTCTTT,CASSPTYRGGTEAFF
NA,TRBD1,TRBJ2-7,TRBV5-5,TGTGCCAGCAGCGGGACAGGGTCGATCTACGAGCAGTACTTC,CASSGTGSIYEQYF
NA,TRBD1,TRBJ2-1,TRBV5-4,TGTGCCAGCAGCTTGGGGGACAGGGACAATGAGCAGTTCTTC,CASSLGDRDNEQFF
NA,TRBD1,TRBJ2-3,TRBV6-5,TGTGCCAGCAGATTTGGACAGGGGGTTACAGATACGCAGTATTTT,CASRFGQGVTDTQYF
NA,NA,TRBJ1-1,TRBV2,TGTGCCAGCAGACCAACCCGGAGTGAAGCTTTCTTT,CASRPTRSEAFF
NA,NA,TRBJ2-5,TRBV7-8,TGTGCCAGCAGCCAATTACTGGGGCCTAGGGAGACCCAGTACTTC,CASSQLLGPRETQYF
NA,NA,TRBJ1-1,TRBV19,TGTGCCAGTAGTTTCCCGGGACACCCCATGAACACTGAAGCTTTCTTT,CASSFPGHPMNTEAFF
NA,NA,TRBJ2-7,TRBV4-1,TGCGCCAGCAGCCAAGAGCGGGGACTGAACTACGAGCAGTACTTC,CASSQERGLNYEQYF
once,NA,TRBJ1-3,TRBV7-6,TGTGCCAGCAGCTTAGCGACAGGCTCTGGAAACACCATATATTTT,CASSLATGSGNTIYF
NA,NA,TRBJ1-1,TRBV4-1,TGCGCCAGCAGCCAACCCGCCAGGGGCGAAGCTTTCTTT,CASSQPARGEAFF
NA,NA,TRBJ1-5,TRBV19,TGTGCCAGTAGTAGGCTAGGGGGTGGGAGCAATCAGCCCCAGCATTTT,CASSRLGGGSNQPQHF
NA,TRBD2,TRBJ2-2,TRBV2,TGTGCCAGCATTGCCGGACTAGCGGGGGGGCAGAACACCGGGGAGCTGTTTTTT,CASIAGLAGGQNTGELFF
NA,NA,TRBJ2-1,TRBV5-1,TGCGCCAGCAGCTTGGCTGGGGGGACCTACAATGAGCAGTTCTTC,CASSLAGGTYNEQFF
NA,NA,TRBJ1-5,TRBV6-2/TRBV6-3,TGTGCCAGCAGACCTATCGGGACACCCGGAGAGCCCCAGCATTTT,CASRPIGTPGEPQHF
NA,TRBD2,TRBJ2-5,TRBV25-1,TGTGCCAGCAGTGAATCCGGGAGGGGGCAAGAGACCCAGTACTTC,CASSESGRGQETQYF
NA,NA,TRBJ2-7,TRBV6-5,TGTGCCAGCAGCGACAGATACGAGCAGTACTTC,CASSDRYEQYF
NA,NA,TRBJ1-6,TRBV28,TGTGCCAGCACTACCCGCAGGGGAGTTTCACCCCTCCACTTT,CASTTRRGVSPLHF
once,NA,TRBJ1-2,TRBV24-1,TGTGCCACCAGTGACCCGACAGGAACGGGCGGCTACACCTTC,CATSDPTGTGGYTF
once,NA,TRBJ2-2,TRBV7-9,TGTGCCAGCAGCGGAGGCCTTTCGAACACCGGGGAGCTGTTTTTT,CASSGGLSNTGELFF
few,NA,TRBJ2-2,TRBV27,TGTGCCAGCAGTTTAGGGCAGGGAGGCGGGGAGCTGTTTTTT,CASSLGQGGGELFF
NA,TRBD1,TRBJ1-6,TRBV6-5,TGTGCCAGCAGCGAGACAGGGGGCCCGCCACCCCTCCACTTT,CASSETGGPPPLHF
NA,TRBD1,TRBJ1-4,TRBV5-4,TGTGCCAGTAGACAGGGCTCCAATGAAAAACTGTTTTTT,CASRQGSNEKLFF
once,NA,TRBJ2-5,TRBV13,TGTGCCAGCAGCCGAGACTCCCTCGAGACCCAGTACTTC,CASSRDSLETQYF
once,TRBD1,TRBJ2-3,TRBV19,TGTGCCAGTAGCTCCGGACAGGGCTTAAGCACAGATACGCAGTATTTT,CASSSGQGLSTDTQYF
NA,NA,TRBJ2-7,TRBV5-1,TGCGCCAGCAGAAGAGGGACAACTCAAAAGGAAGGCGAGCAGTACTTC,CASRRGTTQKEGEQYF
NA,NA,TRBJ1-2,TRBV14,TGTGCCAGCAGCTCCTTGACATCGCCTAACTATGGCTACACCTTC,CASSSLTSPNYGYTF
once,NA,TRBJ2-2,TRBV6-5,TGTGCCAGCAGTTACTCTTCCAGGCCCGGGGAGCTGTTTTTT,CASSYSSRPGELFF
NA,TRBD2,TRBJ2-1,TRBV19,TGTGCCAGTAGTATAATTGGACTAGCGGGGACCTACAATGAGCAGTTCTTC,CASSIIGLAGTYNEQFF
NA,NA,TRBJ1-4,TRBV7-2,TGTGCCAGCAGCTTAGCGGCCTCAACTAATGAAAAACTGTTTTTT,CASSLAASTNEKLFF
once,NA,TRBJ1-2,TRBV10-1,TGCGCCAGCAGTGAGTCTGGGACACCCTATGGCTACACCTTC,CASSESGTPYGYTF
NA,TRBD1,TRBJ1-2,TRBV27,TGTGCCAGCAGTTCCGGAAACAGGGGGCGAGGAGGCTACACCTTC,CASSSGNRGRGGYTF
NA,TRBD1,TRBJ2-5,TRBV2,TGTGCCAGCCCTAGGGACAGGGGGCGTCGGGAGACCCAGTACTTC,CASPRDRGRRETQYF
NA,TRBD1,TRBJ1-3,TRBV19,TGTGCCAGTAGCGCAGGGGGCTCTGGAAACACCATATATTTT,CASSAGGSGNTIYF
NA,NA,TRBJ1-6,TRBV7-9,TGTGCCAGCAGCTTAGACGGACAGCCTAATTCACCCCTCCACTTT,CASSLDGQPNSPLHF
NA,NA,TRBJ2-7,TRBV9,TGTGCCAGCAGCCCCGAGGGTGGGCAGGGGTTCATCTACGAGCAGTACTTC,CASSPEGGQGFIYEQYF
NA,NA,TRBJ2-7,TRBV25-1,TGTGCCAGCAGTGAAGGCAGGGGTTACGAGCAGTACTTC,CASSEGRGYEQYF
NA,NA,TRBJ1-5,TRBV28,TGTGCCAGCAGACAGAGCAATCAGCCCCAGCATTTT,CASRQSNQPQHF
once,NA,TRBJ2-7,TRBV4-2,TGTGCCAGCAGCCAAGGGGTCGGGTCATACTCCTACGAGCAGTACTTC,CASSQGVGSYSYEQYF
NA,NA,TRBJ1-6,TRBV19,TGTGCCAGTTCGCCATTTACAGGGTCGAATTCACCCCTCCACTTT,CASSPFTGSNSPLHF
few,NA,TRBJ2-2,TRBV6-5,TGTGCCAGCAGTTTCAGGGGAGAGCTGTTTTTT,CASSFRGELFF
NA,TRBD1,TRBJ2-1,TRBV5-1,TGCGCCAGCAGACCCGACAGGGGATATGAGCAGTTCTTC,CASRPDRGYEQFF
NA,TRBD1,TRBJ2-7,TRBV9,TGTGCCAGCAGCGTCGGACAGGGGGTTGTCTACGAGCAGTACTTC,CASSVGQGVVYEQYF
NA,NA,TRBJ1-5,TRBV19,TGTGCCAGTAGTATTTCGGAGAGGGTAGGGCCCCAGCATTTT,CASSISERVGPQHF
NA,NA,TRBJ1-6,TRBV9,TGTGCCAGCAGCGTGGCCCCGAGGGAAAATTCACCCCTCCACTTT,CASSVAPRENSPLHF
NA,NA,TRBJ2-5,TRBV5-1,TGCGCCAGCAGCTTGGACGGACAGTACCAAGAGACCCAGTACTTC,CASSLDGQYQETQYF
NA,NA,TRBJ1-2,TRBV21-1,TGTGCCAGCAGCAATACAAACGGACAGGCTAACTATGGCTACACCTTC,CASSNTNGQANYGYTF
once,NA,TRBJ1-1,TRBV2,TGTGCCAGCAGTATGGACATGGGGGCCACTGAAGCTTTCTTT,CASSMDMGATEAFF
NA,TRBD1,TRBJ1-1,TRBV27,TGTGCCAGCAGTCGAACGACAGGGGTGAACACTGAAGCTTTCTTT,CASSRTTGVNTEAFF
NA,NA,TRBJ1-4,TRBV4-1,TGCGCCAGCAGCACCATCGGAGAAGAAAAACTGTTTTTT,CASSTIGEEKLFF
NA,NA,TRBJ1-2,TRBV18,TGTGCCAGCTCACCACAGAACAGGGAGAGTGGCTACACCTTC,CASSPQNRESGYTF
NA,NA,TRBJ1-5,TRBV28,TGTGCCAGTTGGGGGGGTAGGCACCAGCCCCAGCATTTT,CASWGGRHQPQHF
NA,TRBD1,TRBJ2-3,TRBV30,TGTGCCTGGAGTCCGACCGGGACAGGCACAGATACGCAGTATTTT,CAWSPTGTGTDTQYF